This T cell receptor beta chain emerged from a study of CD8 T cells in ankylosing spondylitis. Points from the study as a whole: Among TCR beta sequences, a motif of roughly 8 highly homologous variants appeared characteristic of ankylosing spondylitis blood. Matched ankylosing spondylitis synovial fluid reportedly contained a significantly enriched population of disease-linked clones. As for the disease-linked clones, they showed a CD8+ phenotype and occurred at relatively low frequencies in peripheral blood.

TCR beta libraries were made by quantitative 5'-RACE with molecular barcodes. TCRdb redid the calling of the 5' RACE reads with MiXCR, one entry per CDR3 protein. The sample contains a few hundred thousand distinct CDR3 sequences, around 7.9% of which appear only once. At least ten counts were recorded for this clonotype. What it binds is unknown. The J segment lost 3 bases and the V segment lost 5 bases, leaving 7 bases of the junction unmatched. In germline, CDR1 is SGHAT, CDR2 FQDESV (reference sequence). This CDR3 spans 15 amino acids. The chain links TRBV11-1 to TRBJ2-3, with 8 positions matching TRBD2. The sequenced sample was blood, either unsorted or a sorted T cell fraction (not recorded which). The sequence was collected from a male donor with ankylosing spondylitis. CDR3 bases: TGTGCCAGCAGCGCGGGACTAGGGTTGACAGATACGCAGTATTTT. It translates to CASSAGLGLTDTQYF. The full variable domain, completed using reference TRBV11-1 and TRBJ2-3, is EAEVAQSPRYKITEKSQAVAFWCDPISGHATLYWYRQILGQGPELLVQFQDESVVDDSQLPKDRFSAERLKGVDSTLKIQPAELGDSAMYLCASSAGLGLTDTQYFGPGTRLTVL.